This T cell receptor (beta chain) was retrieved from a study of breast tumors, draining lymph nodes, adjacent tissues. The lymph nodes were axillary draining lymph nodes from breast cancer patients. This CDR3 spans 20 amino acids. The germline CDR1 and CDR2 sequences are ENHRY and SYGVKD. The V end lost 0 bases, the J end lost 0 bases, and 21 bases lay between the germline ends. TCRdb re-called the multiplex PCR reads through MiXCR, storing one row per CDR3 protein. The data hold 130,000 or so distinct CDR3 sequences, with about a fifth observed a single time. The V and J genes are TRBV10-3 and TRBJ1-5, with D possibly TRBD1 on 5 matching bases. The source of this sequence is a female donor with breast cancer. Some clones in this sample may be carry-over from other donors' samples. Material: axillary lymph node tissue. CDR3 amino acids: CAISESGFRLWGYSNQPQHF. CDR3 in DNA: TGTGCCATCAGTGAGTCGGGATTCAGATTGTGGGGGTATAGCAATCAGCCCCAGCATTTT.